The rows below give T cell receptor beta chains drawn from one sample of a study of blood T cell repertoires in COVID-19. The protocol was immunoSEQ multiplex PCR, while the TCRdb copy is restricted to in-frame clones and leaves out a portion. The repertoire includes 55,000 to 85,000 clones, around nine tenths of them detected once, and about 5.1% sits in the top ten. Sequencing used peripheral blood. The receptors were gathered from a woman younger than 35 with acute or convalescent COVID-19. CDR3s include the opening cysteine and the closing phenylalanine or tryptophan. D genes are given only for firm matches. A row's size may be missing; if present it is once, few, many or a size class.

clone size	J gene	D gene	V gene	CDR3 DNA	CDR3 protein
NA	TRBJ2-5	NA	TRBV4-3	TGCGCCAGCAGCCAAGAAGTCGGGGGTAGCAGCGAGACCCAGTACTTC	CASSQEVGGSSETQYF
NA	TRBJ1-2	NA	TRBV6-5	TGTGCCAGCAGCCCAAACAGGGAAGATCTCTATGGCTACACCTTC	CASSPNREDLYGYTF
NA	TRBJ2-2	TRBD2	TRBV15	TGTGCCACCAGCAGGCTGGCGGGGGCGAACACCGGGGAGCTGTTTTTT	CATSRLAGANTGELFF
NA	TRBJ2-1	NA	TRBV6-2/TRBV6-3	TGTGCCAGCAGTGACCTAGCTGGCTCCTACAATGAGCAGTTCTTC	CASSDLAGSYNEQFF
NA	TRBJ2-2	NA	TRBV5-8	TGTGCCAGCAGCCGGGGAGTAGTCGCGAACACCGGGGAGCTGTTTTTT	CASSRGVVANTGELFF
NA	TRBJ2-2	NA	TRBV7-7	TGTGCCAGCAGCTCAGGACCACCGGGATTGAACACCGGGGAGCTGTTTTTT	CASSSGPPGLNTGELFF
NA	TRBJ2-1	TRBD2	TRBV19	TGTGCCAGTAAGGGCGGGAGTTTCTACAATGAGCAGTTCTTC	CASKGGSFYNEQFF
NA	TRBJ1-5	NA	TRBV6-4	TGTGCCAGCAGTTCTGGAGGGACTGGTGGCAATCAGCCCCAGCATTTT	CASSSGGTGGNQPQHF
NA	TRBJ1-3	NA	TRBV7-8	TGTGCCAGCAGCGCAGATCAGGGTTTAGGAAACACCATATATTTT	CASSADQGLGNTIYF
NA	TRBJ2-1	NA	TRBV19	TGTGCCAGTAGTATTGGTTGGGCTAGCCCCAATGAGCAGTTCTTC	CASSIGWASPNEQFF
NA	TRBJ2-3	NA	TRBV14	TGTGCCAGCAGGCGGTCAGGGGTAGATACGCAGTATTTT	CASRRSGVDTQYF
NA	TRBJ1-6	NA	TRBV20-1	TGCAGTGCTCGTGGACGCGAGGTCACAAATTCACCCCTCCACTTT	CSARGREVTNSPLHF
NA	TRBJ2-7	NA	TRBV21-1	TGTGCCAGCAGCAAAGGGCAGGGATACGAGCAGTACTTC	CASSKGQGYEQYF
NA	TRBJ2-1	TRBD2	TRBV11-2	TGTGCCAGCAGCTACGCCAGACTAGCCGGAGGTAGAAATGAGCAGTTCTTC	CASSYARLAGGRNEQFF
NA	TRBJ2-2	NA	TRBV9	TGTGCCAGCACCGGCCCTCGGGAAACCGGGGAGCTGTTTTTT	CASTGPRETGELFF
once	TRBJ2-3	NA	TRBV11-2	TGTGCCAGCAGTTACCGGGACATTAGCACAGATACGCAGTATTTT	CASSYRDISTDTQYF
medium-sized	TRBJ2-7	NA	TRBV7-2	TGTGCCAGCAGCCCTACCGGGACAACCTCCTACGAGCAGTACTTC	CASSPTGTTSYEQYF
NA	TRBJ1-2	NA	TRBV7-9	TGTGCCAGCAGCTTAGACCAGGGCTATGGCTACACCTTC	CASSLDQGYGYTF
NA	TRBJ2-5	TRBD1	TRBV6-1	TGTGCCAGCAGTGAAGGTGGGACAGATCAAGAGACCCAGTACTTC	CASSEGGTDQETQYF
few	TRBJ2-2	NA	TRBV12-3/TRBV12-4	TGTGCCAGCACCTCTAGTGGGGAGCTGTTTTTT	CASTSSGELFF
once	TRBJ2-5	TRBD1	TRBV7-2	TGTGCCAGCAGCTTAACAGGGGGCGCTGGGCAAGAGACCCAGTACTTC	CASSLTGGAGQETQYF
NA	TRBJ2-5	TRBD2	TRBV28	TGTGCCAGCAGTCTAAGCGGGGGGGAGACCCAGTACTTC	CASSLSGGETQYF
few	TRBJ1-2	NA	TRBV6-6	TGTGCCAGCAGTTACGAGTTAAGGGGAGGCTACACCTTC	CASSYELRGGYTF
NA	TRBJ1-6	NA	TRBV30	TGTGCCTGGAGTCCAGACAATAATTCACCCCTCCACTTT	CAWSPDNNSPLHF
few	TRBJ1-6	TRBD1	TRBV30	TGTGCCTGGAGCCAGGGACAGGACAATTCACCCCTCCACTTT	CAWSQGQDNSPLHF
NA	TRBJ2-7	TRBD1	TRBV5-1	TGCGCCAGCACCTTAATGGTAGGGACAGGGCAGAGGGAGCAGTACTTC	CASTLMVGTGQREQYF
NA	TRBJ2-5	NA	TRBV4-1	TGCGCCAGCAGCCTCCAGGGCCAAGAGACCCAGTACTTC	CASSLQGQETQYF
NA	TRBJ2-1	TRBD1	TRBV11-1	TGTGCCAGCAGCTTTCAGGGACAGGGGTTCAATGAGCAGTTCTTC	CASSFQGQGFNEQFF
NA	TRBJ1-4	NA	TRBV18	TGTGCCAGCTCACCAGGAGATAATAATGAAAAACTGTTTTTT	CASSPGDNNEKLFF
NA	TRBJ1-1	TRBD1	TRBV28	TGTGCCAGCAGCGGACAGGGGTACACTGAAGCTTTCTTT	CASSGQGYTEAFF
once	TRBJ2-5	TRBD1	TRBV28	TGTGCCAGCAGTTTACCGCCGACAGGGAAGGAGACCCAGTACTTC	CASSLPPTGKETQYF
NA	TRBJ2-5	NA	TRBV5-4	TGTGCCAGCAGCTTGGACACAGATTTCCAAGAGACCCAGTACTTC	CASSLDTDFQETQYF
once	TRBJ2-1	TRBD2	TRBV4-1	TGCGCCAGCAGCCAAGAAAGGGCCGCGACTAGCTATGAGCAGTTCTTC	CASSQERAATSYEQFF
NA	TRBJ2-5	NA	TRBV7-2	TGTGCCAGCAGCTTAGGTTCGGGGGAGGGGGAGGAGACCCAGTACTTC	CASSLGSGEGEETQYF
few	TRBJ1-4	NA	TRBV4-2	TGTGCCAGCAGCCAAGCAGGAGAAAAACTGTTTTTT	CASSQAGEKLFF
NA	TRBJ2-7	TRBD2	TRBV19	TGTGCCAGTAGTAAGGGACTAGCGGGAGGGAGGGTAAGCGCCGAGCAGTACTTC	CASSKGLAGGRVSAEQYF
once	TRBJ2-3	TRBD2	TRBV29-1	TGCAGCGTAGGGCCGGGACTAGCGGGGGTAACGGATACGCAGTATTTT	CSVGPGLAGVTDTQYF
NA	TRBJ1-4	NA	TRBV2	TGTGCCAGCCAATCAGTGCAAACTAATGAAAAACTGTTTTTT	CASQSVQTNEKLFF
NA	TRBJ1-2	NA	TRBV7-2	TGTGCCAGCAGCTTACCCGGACAGACCTACACCTTC	CASSLPGQTYTF
NA	TRBJ2-3	TRBD2	TRBV30	TGTGCCTGGAGTGTGGGTAGCGGGGGGCCAGATACGCAGTATTTT	CAWSVGSGGPDTQYF
NA	TRBJ2-1	NA	TRBV21-1	TGTGCCAGCAGCAAATTTGCTAGACCGGGACAGGGTAGCCCCAGCTCCTACAATGAGCAGTTCTTC	CASSKFARPGQGSPSSYNEQFF
NA	TRBJ1-2	TRBD1	TRBV27	TGTGCCAGCAGTCACCTCCCCGACAGGGCCAGCGGCTACACCTTC	CASSHLPDRASGYTF
NA	TRBJ1-1	NA	TRBV5-1	TGCGCCAGCAGCTTGGGACAGACCACGAACACTGAAGCTTTCTTT	CASSLGQTTNTEAFF
NA	TRBJ2-3	TRBD2	TRBV11-2	TGTGCCAGCAGCCCCTCCAGACTAGCAAGCACAGATACGCAGTATTTT	CASSPSRLASTDTQYF
few	TRBJ2-3	TRBD2	TRBV7-8	TGTGCCAGCAGCTCTCCTAGCGGTACTAGCACAGATACGCAGTATTTT	CASSSPSGTSTDTQYF
few	TRBJ2-2	NA	TRBV28	TGTGCCAGCAGTTCCGCTCGGGGGGCAGGCGGGGAGCTGTTTTTT	CASSSARGAGGELFF
NA	TRBJ1-2	NA	TRBV11-2	TGTGCCAGCAGCTTTGGGGACACCCTTCGGAGAACCTTC	CASSFGDTLRRTF
NA	TRBJ2-7	NA	TRBV15	TGTGCCACCAGCAAGACAGATGCGAGCTCCTACGAGCAGTACTTC	CATSKTDASSYEQYF
NA	TRBJ2-1	TRBD2	TRBV30	TGTGCCTGGAGTGTACAGGGCGGGGGGGCCTACAATGAGCAGTTCTTC	CAWSVQGGGAYNEQFF
NA	TRBJ2-7	TRBD2	TRBV6-2/TRBV6-3	TGTGCCAGCAGTACTAGCGGGAGGCTCCACGAGCAGTACTTC	CASSTSGRLHEQYF
once	TRBJ2-1	NA	TRBV7-2	TGTGCCAGCAGTTCTAGAACGGGGGTATACAATGAGCAGTTCTTC	CASSSRTGVYNEQFF
NA	TRBJ2-3	TRBD2	TRBV6-5	TGTGCCAGCAGTTCCCTAGCGGGGGGCCATAGGTATACGCAGTATTTT	CASSSLAGGHRYTQYF